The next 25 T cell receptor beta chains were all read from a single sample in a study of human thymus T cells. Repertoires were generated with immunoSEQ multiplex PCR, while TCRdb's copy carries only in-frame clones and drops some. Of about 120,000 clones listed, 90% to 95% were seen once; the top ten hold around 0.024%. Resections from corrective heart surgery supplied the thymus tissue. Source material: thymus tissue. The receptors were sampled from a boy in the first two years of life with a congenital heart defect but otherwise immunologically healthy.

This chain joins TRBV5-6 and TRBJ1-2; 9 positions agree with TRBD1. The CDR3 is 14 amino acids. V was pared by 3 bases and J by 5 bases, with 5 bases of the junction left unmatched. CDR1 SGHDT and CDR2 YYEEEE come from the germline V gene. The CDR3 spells CASSYRGPRYGYTF. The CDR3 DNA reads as TGTGCCAGCAGCTACAGGGGGCCTCGGTATGGCTACACCTTC.

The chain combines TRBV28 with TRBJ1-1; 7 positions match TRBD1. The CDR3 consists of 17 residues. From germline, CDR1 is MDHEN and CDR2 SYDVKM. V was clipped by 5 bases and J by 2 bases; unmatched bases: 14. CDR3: CASSPDRIATSNTEAFF. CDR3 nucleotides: TGTGCCAGCAGTCCGGACAGGATCGCAACCAGTAACACTGAAGCTTTCTTT.

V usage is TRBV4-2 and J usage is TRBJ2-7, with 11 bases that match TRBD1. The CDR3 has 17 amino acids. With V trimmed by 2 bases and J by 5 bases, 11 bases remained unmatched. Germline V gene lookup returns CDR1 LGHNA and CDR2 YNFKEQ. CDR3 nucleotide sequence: TGTGCCAGCAGCCAATATTCCCCGGGACAGGGGGTCCACGAGCAGTACTTC. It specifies CASSQYSPGQGVHEQYF.

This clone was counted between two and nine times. The DNA for the CDR3 is TGTGCCAGCACGGGAGTCCCGGGACAGAGTAATTCACCCCTCCACTTT. This gives the protein CASTGVPGQSNSPLHF. V usage is TRBV28 and J usage is TRBJ1-6; 7 bases are a match to TRBD1. The CDR3 loop spans 16 amino acids. Germline-derived CDR1 and CDR2 are MDHEN and SYDVKM. Trimming at V came to 7 bases and at J to 6 bases, leaving 12 bases not matched to a gene.

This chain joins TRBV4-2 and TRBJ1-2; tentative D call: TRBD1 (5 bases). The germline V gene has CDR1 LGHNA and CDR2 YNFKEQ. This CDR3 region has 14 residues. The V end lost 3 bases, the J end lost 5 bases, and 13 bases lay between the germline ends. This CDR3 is CASSHGTSEYGYTF. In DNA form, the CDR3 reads TGTGCCAGCAGCCATGGGACGTCAGAGTATGGCTACACCTTC.

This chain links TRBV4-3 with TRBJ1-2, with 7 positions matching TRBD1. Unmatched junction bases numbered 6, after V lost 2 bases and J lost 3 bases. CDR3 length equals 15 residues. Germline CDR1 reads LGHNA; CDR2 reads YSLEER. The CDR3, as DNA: TGCGCCAGCAGCCAACGCACAGACAGGGACTATGGCTACACCTTC. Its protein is CASSQRTDRDYGYTF.

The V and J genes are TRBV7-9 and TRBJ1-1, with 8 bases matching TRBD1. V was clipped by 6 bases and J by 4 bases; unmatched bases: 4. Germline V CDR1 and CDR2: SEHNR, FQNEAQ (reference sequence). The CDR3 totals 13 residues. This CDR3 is CASRPTGGTEAFF. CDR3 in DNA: TGTGCCAGCAGGCCTACAGGGGGCACTGAAGCTTTCTTT. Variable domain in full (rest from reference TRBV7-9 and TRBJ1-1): DTGVSQNPRHKITKRGQNVTFRCDPISEHNRLYWYRQTLGQGPEFLTYFQNEAQLEKSRLLSDRFSAERPKGSFSTLEIQRTEQGDSAMYLCASRPTGGTEAFFGQGTRLTVV.

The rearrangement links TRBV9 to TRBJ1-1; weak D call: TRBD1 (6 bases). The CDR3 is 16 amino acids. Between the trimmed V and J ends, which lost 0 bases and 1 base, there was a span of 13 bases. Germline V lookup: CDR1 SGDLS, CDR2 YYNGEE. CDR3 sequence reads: CASSVVRQVENTEAFF. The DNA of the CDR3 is TGTGCCAGCAGCGTAGTCAGACAGGTTGAGAACACTGAAGCTTTCTTT.

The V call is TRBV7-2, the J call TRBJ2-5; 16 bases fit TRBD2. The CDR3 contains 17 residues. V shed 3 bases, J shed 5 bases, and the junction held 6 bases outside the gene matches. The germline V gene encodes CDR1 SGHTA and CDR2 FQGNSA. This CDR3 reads CASSFPGLAGGPETQYF. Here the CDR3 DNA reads TGTGCCAGCAGCTTCCCGGGACTAGCGGGGGGGCCTGAGACCCAGTACTTC. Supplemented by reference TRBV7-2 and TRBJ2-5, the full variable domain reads GAGVSQSPSNKVTEKGKDVELRCDPISGHTALYWYRQSLGQGLEFLIYFQGNSAPDKSGLPSDRFSAERTGGSVSTLTIQRTQQEDSAVYLCASSFPGLAGGPETQYFGPGTRLLVL.

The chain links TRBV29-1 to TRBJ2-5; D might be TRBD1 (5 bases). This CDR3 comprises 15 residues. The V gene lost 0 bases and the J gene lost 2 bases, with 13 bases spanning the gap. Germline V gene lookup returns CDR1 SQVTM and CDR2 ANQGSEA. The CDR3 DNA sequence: TGCAGCGTTGAAGATTTCAGGGTCGGACAAGAGACCCAGTACTTC. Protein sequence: CSVEDFRVGQETQYF.

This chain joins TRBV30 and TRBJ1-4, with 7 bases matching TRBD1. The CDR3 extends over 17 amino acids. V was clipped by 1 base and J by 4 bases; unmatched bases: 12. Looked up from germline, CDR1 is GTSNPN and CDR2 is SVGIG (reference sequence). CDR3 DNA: TGTGCCTGGAGTGGAAGGGACAGTGGATGGCGTAATGAAAAACTGTTTTTT. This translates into CAWSGRDSGWRNEKLFF.

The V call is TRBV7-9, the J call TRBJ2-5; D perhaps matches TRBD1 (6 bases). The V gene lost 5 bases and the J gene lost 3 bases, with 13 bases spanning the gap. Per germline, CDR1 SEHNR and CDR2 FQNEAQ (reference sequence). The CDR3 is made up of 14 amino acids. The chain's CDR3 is CASSLGGFEETQYF. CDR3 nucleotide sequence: TGTGCCAGCAGCCTAGGGGGTTTTGAAGAGACCCAGTACTTC.

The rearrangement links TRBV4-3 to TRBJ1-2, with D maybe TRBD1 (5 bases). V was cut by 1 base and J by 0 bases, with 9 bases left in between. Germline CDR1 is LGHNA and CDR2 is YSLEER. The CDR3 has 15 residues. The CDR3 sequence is CASSQGGRANYGYTF. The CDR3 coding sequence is TGCGCCAGCAGCCAAGGGGGCCGTGCTAACTATGGCTACACCTTC.

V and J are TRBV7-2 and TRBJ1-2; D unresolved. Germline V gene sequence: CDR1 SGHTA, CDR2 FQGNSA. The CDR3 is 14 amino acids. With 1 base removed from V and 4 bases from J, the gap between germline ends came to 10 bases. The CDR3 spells CASSLVPGIYGYTF. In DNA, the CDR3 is TGTGCCAGCAGCTTAGTCCCGGGAATCTATGGCTACACCTTC.

The CDR3 DNA sequence: TGTGCCAGCAGCTGGTTAGGCGCCGATACGCAGTATTTT. It yields the protein CASSWLGADTQYF. This chain joins TRBV7-8 and TRBJ2-3; no firm D call. Germline V gene sequence: CDR1 SGHVS, CDR2 FQNEAQ. The length of the CDR3 is 13 residues. The V end lost 4 bases, the J end lost 6 bases, and 11 bases lay between the germline ends. The full variable domain, in which reference TRBV7-8 and TRBJ2-3 provide the parts outside the CDR3, is GAGVSQSPRYKVAKRGQDVALRCDPISGHVSLFWYQQALGQGPEFLTYFQNEAQLDKSGLPSDRFFAERPEGSVSTLKIQRTQQEDSAVYLCASSWLGADTQYFGPGTRLTVL.

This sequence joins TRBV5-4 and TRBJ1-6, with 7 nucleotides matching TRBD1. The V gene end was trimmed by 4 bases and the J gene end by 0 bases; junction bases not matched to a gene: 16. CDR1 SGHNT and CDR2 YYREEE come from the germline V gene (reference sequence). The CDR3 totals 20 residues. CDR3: CASSQRDRDFRSSYNSPLHF. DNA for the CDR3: TGTGCCAGCAGCCAGAGGGACAGAGATTTTCGGAGCTCCTATAATTCACCCCTCCACTTT.

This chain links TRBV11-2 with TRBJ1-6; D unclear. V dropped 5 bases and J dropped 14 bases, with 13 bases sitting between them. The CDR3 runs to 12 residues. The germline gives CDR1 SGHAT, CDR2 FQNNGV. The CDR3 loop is CASSPLEESLHF. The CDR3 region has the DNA TGTGCCAGCAGCCCTCTAGAGGAATCCCTCCACTTT.

DNA of the CDR3: TGTGCCATCAGTGAGGAGGCGGGGAAGTACAATGAGCAGTTCTTC. Protein product: CAISEEAGKYNEQFF. V and J are TRBV10-3 and TRBJ2-1; D possibly corresponds to TRBD2 (6 bases). Germline CDR1 and CDR2: ENHRY and SYGVKD. The CDR3 covers 15 residues. V shed 2 bases and J shed 4 bases, with 12 bases lying between them.

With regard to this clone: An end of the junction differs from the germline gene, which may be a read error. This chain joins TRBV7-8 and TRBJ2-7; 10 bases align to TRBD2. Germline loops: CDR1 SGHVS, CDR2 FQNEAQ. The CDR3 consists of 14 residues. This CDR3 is CASSLAGENYEQYF. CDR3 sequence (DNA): TGTGCCAGCAGCCTAGCGGGGGAAAACTACGAGCAGTACTTC.

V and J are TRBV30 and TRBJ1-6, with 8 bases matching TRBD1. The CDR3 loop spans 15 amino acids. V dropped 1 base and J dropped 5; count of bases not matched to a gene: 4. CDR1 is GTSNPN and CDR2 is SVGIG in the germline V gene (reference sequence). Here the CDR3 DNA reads TGTGCCTGGAGTGCACAGGGGGTCGATAATTCACCCCTCCACTTT. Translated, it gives CAWSAQGVDNSPLHF.

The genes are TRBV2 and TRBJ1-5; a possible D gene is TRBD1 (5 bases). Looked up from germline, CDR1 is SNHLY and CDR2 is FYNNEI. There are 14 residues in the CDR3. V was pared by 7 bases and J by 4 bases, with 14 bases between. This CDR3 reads CASTGFEGNQPQHF. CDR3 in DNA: TGTGCCAGCACAGGGTTTGAGGGGAATCAGCCCCAGCATTTT.

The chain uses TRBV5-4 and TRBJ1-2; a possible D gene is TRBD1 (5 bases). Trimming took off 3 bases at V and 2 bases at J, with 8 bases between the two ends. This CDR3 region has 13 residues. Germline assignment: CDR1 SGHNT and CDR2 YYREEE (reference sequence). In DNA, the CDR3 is TGTGCCAGCAGCTGGGACGCGAACTATGGCTACACCTTC. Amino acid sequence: CASSWDANYGYTF.

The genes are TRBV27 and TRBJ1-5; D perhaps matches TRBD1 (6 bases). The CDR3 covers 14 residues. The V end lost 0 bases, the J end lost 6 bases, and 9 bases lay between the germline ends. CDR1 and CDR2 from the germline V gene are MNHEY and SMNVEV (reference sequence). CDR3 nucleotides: TGTGCCAGCAGTTTATCGTGGGGGGCTCAGCCCCAGCATTTT. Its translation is CASSLSWGAQPQHF.

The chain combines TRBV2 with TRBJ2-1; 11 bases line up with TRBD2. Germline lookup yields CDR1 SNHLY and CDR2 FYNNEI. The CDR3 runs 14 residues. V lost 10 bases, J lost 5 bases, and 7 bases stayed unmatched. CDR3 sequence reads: CATTLAGDNNEQFF. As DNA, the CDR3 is TGTGCCACCACACTAGCGGGGGATAACAATGAGCAGTTCTTC.

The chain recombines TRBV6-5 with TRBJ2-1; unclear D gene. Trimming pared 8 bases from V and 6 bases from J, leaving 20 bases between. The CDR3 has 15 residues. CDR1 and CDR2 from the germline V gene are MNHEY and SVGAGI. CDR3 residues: CASSPSRAASNEQFF. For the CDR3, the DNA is TGTGCCAGCTCCCCTTCTCGGGCAGCCAGCAATGAGCAGTTCTTC.